The T cell receptor (beta chain) described here comes from a study of T cell clonotyping in hematopoietic cell transplantation. Here immunoSEQ multiplex PCR was the method, and the copy in TCRdb shows in-frame clones only, minus some. The table has roughly 42,000 clones, 94% seen once. Germline V gives CDR1 SNHLY, CDR2 FYNNEI. The CDR3 runs to 15 residues. Trimming at V came to 5 bases and at J to 7 bases, leaving 11 bases not matched to a gene. In regard to this clone: Its antigen is unknown.

The study's findings and limits: Broader posttransplant TCR repertoire diversity was predicted by graft donor and pretransplant recipient Inverse Simpson Index values. No sorting was done, leaving CD4 and CD8 contributions mixed.

The sample taken for sequencing was peripheral blood mononuclear cells. V gene TRBV2 combines with J gene TRBJ2-4; TRBD1 matches 7 bases. This clonotype originated in a woman aged 45-59 years in good health. Some clones in this sample may be carry-over from other donors' samples. Here the CDR3 DNA reads TGTGCCAGCAGTCCGGACAGGTCGCCAGAGAACATTCAGTACTTC. It yields the protein CASSPDRSPENIQYF.